This T cell receptor beta chain was captured by sequencing in a study of T cells in localized non-small cell lung cancer. Study-wide findings and caveats: Uninvolved adjacent lung showed peak T cell clonality, exceeding tumor. Heterogeneity is still possible, as just one tumor region was sequenced.

The protocol was immunoSEQ multiplex PCR, while the TCRdb copy is restricted to in-frame clones and leaves out a portion. This table has 29,000 or so clones, 88% appearing once. V was cut by 7 bases and J by 4 bases, with 13 bases left in between. The CDR3 runs 14 residues. The germline V gene encodes CDR1 MNHEY and CDR2 SVGAGI. For this clone: The antigen is unknown.

The sequencing used peripheral blood, collected before any cancer treatment. The chain combines TRBV6-5 with TRBJ2-2, with D tentatively TRBD2 (5 bases). The receptor comes from a female donor at least 60 years old with stage III squamous cell lung carcinoma. The CDR3 reads CASTSLGATGELFF. In nucleotides, the CDR3 is TGTGCCAGCACTTCATTGGGAGCCACCGGGGAGCTGTTTTTT.